This section outlines one T cell receptor (beta chain) sequence together with its context. The record originates from a study of T cell changes during pregnancy in multiple sclerosis. The CDR3 has 17 residues. Trimming cost V 6 bases and J 0 bases; bases outside gene matches: 11. Germline V gene data show CDR1 as SNHLY and CDR2 as FYNNEI. Sequenced by immunoSEQ multiplex PCR; TCRdb stores in-frame clones only, minus some. This sample has some 99,000 clones, with roughly 92% found just once. The chain is built from TRBV2 and TRBJ1-5; the match to TRBD1 covers 7 bases. The clonotype was recovered from a female donor with multiple sclerosis, enrolled in a pregnancy study. This specimen consisted of peripheral blood, obtained after pregnancy. The CDR3 region has the DNA TGTGCCAGCAGATCCGGGACAGCAAAAGGTAGCAATCAGCCCCAGCATTTT. Translation: CASRSGTAKGSNQPQHF.